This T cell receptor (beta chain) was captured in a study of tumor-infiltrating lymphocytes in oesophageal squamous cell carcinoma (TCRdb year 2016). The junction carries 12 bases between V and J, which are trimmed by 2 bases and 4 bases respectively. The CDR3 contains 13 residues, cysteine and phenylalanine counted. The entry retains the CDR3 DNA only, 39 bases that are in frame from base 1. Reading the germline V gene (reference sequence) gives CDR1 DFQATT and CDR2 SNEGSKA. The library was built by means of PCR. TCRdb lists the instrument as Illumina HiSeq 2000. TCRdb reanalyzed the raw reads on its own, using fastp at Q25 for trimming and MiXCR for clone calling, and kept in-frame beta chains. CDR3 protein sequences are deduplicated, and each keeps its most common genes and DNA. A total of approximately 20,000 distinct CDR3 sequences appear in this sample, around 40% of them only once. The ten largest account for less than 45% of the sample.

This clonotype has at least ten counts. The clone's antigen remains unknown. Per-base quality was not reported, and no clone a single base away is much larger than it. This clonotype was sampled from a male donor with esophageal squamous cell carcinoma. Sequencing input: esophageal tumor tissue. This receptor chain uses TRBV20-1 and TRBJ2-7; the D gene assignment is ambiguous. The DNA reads TGCAGTGCTAGAATGGCGGATCGTTACGAGCAGTACTTC. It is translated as CSARMADRYEQYF.